The TCR beta chain under discussion was sequenced for a study of blood T cell repertoires in COVID-19. For the study at large: Samples of COVID-19 (acute and convalescent) were obtained from the United States, Italy and Spain. The analysed material was cDNA or gDNA that came from T cells, B-cell-depleted T cells, or PBMCs.

Per the authors' pipeline: The assay estimated nucleated cells by amplifying reference gene primers. Libraries were prepared by immunoSEQ multiplex PCR; TCRdb keeps only in-frame clonotypes and omits some of them. V, J and clone size derive from that table, while D and trimming were established from the DNA sequence. The data contain fewer than 60,000 clones, roughly four fifths of them singletons. The CDR3 runs 16 residues. CDR1 and CDR2 from the germline V gene are ENHRY and SYGVKD. Trimming at V came to 3 bases and at J to 0 bases, leaving 6 bases not matched to a gene. This TCR was sampled from a man in his sixties or seventies with active COVID-19. Sequenced sample: peripheral blood. The gene calls are TRBV10-3 and TRBJ2-5; TRBD2 agrees at 8 bases. The chain's CDR3 is CAISDRGGMYQETQYF. CDR3 in DNA: TGTGCCATCAGTGACCGGGGGGGGATGTACCAAGAGACCCAGTACTTC.